Included here is one T cell receptor (beta chain) sequence, with context. The antigen is undetermined. A second PCR, run for about 6 to 12 cycles, used a sample-barcoded 5' primer plus a J-beta primer mix. TCRdb redid the calling of the 5' RACE reads with MiXCR, one entry per CDR3 protein. The table includes some 1,000,000 distinct CDR3 sequences, 20% to 25% detected once. This entry comes from a study of blood T cells in healthy people across ages. The CDR3 has 16 amino acids. V lost 3 bases and J lost 6, with 19 bases in between. Study-wide results and caveats: A roughly linear fall in TCR beta diversity per million T cells was seen with increasing age.

This same sample was also part of a study on T cells of mothers and their children.

This clonotype was sampled from a girl aged 2 to 10 in good health. Input material: blood. The genes are TRBV12-3 or TRBV12-4 and TRBJ2-3; D is perhaps TRBD2 (6 bases). Here the CDR3 reads CASSFRSGGSRDTQYF. Here the CDR3 DNA reads TGTGCCAGCAGTTTCCGGTCAGGAGGGTCCAGGGATACGCAGTATTTT.